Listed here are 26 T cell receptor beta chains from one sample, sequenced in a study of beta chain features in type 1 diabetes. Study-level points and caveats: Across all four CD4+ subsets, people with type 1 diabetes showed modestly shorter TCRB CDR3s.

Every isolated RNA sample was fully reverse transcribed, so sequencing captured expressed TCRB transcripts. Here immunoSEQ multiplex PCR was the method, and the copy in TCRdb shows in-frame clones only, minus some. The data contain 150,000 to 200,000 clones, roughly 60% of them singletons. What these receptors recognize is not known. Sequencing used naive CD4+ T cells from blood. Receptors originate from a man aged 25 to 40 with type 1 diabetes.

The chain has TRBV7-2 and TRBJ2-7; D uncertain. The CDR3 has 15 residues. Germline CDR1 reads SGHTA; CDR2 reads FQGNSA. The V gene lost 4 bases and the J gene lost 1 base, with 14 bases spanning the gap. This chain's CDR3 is CASSSQPVESYEQYF. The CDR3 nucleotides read TGTGCCAGCAGCTCTCAGCCCGTCGAGTCCTACGAGCAGTACTTC.

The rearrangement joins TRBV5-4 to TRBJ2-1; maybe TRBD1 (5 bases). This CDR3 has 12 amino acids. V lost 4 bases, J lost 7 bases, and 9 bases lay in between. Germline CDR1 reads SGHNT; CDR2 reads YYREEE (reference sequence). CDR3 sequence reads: CASSTTANEQFF. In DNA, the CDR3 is TGTGCCAGCAGCACGACAGCAAATGAGCAGTTCTTC.

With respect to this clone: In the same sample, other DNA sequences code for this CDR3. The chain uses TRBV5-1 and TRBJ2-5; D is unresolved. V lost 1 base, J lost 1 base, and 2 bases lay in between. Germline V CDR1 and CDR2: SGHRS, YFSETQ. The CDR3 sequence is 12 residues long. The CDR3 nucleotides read TGCGCCAGCAGCTTGAGCCAAGAGACCCAGTACTTC. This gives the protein CASSLSQETQYF.

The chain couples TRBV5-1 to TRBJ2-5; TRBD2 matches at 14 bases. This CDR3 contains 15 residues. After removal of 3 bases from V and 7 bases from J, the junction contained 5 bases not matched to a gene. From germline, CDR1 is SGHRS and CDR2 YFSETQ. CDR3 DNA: TGCGCCAGCAGCTCGGGACTAGCGGGGGCCATGACCCAGTACTTC. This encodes CASSSGLAGAMTQYF.

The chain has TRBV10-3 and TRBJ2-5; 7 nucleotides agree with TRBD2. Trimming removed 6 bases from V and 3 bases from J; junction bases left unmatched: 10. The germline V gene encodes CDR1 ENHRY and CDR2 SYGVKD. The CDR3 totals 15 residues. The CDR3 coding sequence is TGTGCCATCAGCCCCCGGTCGGGGGGAGAAGAGACCCAGTACTTC. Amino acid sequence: CAISPRSGGEETQYF.

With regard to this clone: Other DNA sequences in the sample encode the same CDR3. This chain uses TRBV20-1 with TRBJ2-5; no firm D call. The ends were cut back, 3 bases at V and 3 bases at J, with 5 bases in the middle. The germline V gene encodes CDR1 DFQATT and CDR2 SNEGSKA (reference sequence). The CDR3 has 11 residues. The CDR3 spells CSASGEETQYF. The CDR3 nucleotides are TGCAGTGCTAGTGGTGAAGAGACCCAGTACTTC.

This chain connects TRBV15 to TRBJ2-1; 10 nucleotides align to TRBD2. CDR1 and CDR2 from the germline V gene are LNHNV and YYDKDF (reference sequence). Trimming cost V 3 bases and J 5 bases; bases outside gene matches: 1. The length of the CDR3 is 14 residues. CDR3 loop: CATSSLAGDNEQFF. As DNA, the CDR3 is TGTGCCACCAGCAGCCTAGCGGGGGACAATGAGCAGTTCTTC.

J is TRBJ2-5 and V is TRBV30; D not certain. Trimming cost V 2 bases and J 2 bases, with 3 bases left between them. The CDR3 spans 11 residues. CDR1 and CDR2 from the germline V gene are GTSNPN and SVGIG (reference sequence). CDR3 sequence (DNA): TGTGCCTGGAGTACACAAGAGACCCAGTACTTC. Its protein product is CAWSTQETQYF.

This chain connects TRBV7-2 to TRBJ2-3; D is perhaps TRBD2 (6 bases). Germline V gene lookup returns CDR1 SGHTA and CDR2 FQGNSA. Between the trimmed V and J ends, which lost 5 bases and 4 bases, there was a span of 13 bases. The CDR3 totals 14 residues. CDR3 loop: CASSLGGKADTQYF. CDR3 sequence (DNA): TGTGCCAGCAGCCTTGGAGGGAAGGCAGATACGCAGTATTTT.

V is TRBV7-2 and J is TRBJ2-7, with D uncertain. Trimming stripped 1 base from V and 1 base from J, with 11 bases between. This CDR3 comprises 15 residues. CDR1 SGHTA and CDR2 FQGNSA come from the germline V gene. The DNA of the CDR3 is TGTGCCAGCAGCTTAGACCTCGACCGATCCTACGAGCAGTACTTC. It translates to CASSLDLDRSYEQYF.

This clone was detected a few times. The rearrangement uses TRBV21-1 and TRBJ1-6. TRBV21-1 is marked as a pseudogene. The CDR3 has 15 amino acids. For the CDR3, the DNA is TGTGCCAGCAGCAAAGAGTCAGCGGCACCTTCACCCCTCCACTTT. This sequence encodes CASSKESAAPSPLHF.

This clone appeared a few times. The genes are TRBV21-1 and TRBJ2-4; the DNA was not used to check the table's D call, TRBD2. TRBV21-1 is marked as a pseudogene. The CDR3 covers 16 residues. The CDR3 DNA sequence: TGTGCCAGCAGCAAACGAGGTCCCCCCGCCAAAAACATTCAGTACTTC. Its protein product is CASSKRGPPAKNIQYF.

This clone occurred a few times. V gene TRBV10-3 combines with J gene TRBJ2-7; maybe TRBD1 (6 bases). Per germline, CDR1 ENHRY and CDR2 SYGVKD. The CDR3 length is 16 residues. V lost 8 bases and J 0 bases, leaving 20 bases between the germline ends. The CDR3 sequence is CAIHPSSGQSSYEQYF. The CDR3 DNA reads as TGTGCCATCCACCCCTCGTCAGGACAGAGCTCCTACGAGCAGTACTTC.

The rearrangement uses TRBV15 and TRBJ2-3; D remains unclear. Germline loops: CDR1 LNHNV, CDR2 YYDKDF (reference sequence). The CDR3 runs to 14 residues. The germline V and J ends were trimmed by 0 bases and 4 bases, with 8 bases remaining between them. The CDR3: CATSRDGWADTQYF. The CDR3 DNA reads TGTGCCACCAGCAGAGATGGTTGGGCAGATACGCAGTATTTT.

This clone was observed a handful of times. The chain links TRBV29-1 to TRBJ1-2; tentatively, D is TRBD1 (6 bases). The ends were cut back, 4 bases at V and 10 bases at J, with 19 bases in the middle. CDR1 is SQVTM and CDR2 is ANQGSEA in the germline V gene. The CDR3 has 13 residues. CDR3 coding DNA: TGCAGCGTTGGGGCAGGGGATGTCAGCACCTACACCTTC. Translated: CSVGAGDVSTYTF.

The chain's CDR3 is CATSGNRPGTQYF. CDR3 in DNA: TGTGCCACCAGCGGCAACCGTCCCGGGACCCAGTACTTC. This chain joins TRBV15 and TRBJ2-5; D is ambiguous. The CDR3 length is 13 residues. Trimming shortened V by 5 bases and J by 7 bases, and 14 bases separated the two germline ends. The germline V gene encodes CDR1 LNHNV and CDR2 YYDKDF (reference sequence).

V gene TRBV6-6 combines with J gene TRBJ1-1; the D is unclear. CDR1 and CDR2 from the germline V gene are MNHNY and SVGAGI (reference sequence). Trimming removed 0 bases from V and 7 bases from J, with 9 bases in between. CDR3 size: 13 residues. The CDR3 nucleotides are TGTGCCAGCAGTTACTCGGGCATAAATGAAGCTTTCTTT. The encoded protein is CASSYSGINEAFF.

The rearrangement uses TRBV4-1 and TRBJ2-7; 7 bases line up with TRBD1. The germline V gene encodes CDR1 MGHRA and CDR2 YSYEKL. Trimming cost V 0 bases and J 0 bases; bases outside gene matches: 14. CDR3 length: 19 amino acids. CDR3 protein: CASSQDVQGVNPSSYEQYF. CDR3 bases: TGCGCCAGCAGCCAAGATGTGCAGGGGGTTAACCCAAGCTCCTACGAGCAGTACTTC.

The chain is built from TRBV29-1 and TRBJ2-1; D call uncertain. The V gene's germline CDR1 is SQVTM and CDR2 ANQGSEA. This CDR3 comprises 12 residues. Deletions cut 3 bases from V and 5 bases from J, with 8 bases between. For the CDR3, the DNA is TGCAGCGTTGATAAGGGCAACAATGAGCAGTTCTTC. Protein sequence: CSVDKGNNEQFF.

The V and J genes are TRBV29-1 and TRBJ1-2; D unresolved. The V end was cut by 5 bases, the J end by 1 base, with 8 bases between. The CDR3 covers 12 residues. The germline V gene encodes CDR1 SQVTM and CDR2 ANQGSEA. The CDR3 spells CSVTTINYGYTF. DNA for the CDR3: TGCAGCGTTACAACGATTAACTATGGCTACACCTTC. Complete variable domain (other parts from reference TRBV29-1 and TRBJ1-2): SAVISQKPSRDICQRGTSLTIQCQVDSQVTMMFWYRQQPGQSLTLIATANQGSEATYESGFVIDKFPISRPNLTFSTLTVSNMSPEDSSIYLCSVTTINYGYTFGSGTRLTVV.

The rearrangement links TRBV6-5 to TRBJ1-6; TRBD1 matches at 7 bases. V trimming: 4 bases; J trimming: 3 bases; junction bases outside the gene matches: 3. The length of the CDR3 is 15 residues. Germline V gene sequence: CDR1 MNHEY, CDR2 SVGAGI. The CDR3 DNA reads TGTGCCAGCAGTTTTACAGGGGACTATAATTCACCCCTCCACTTT. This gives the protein CASSFTGDYNSPLHF.

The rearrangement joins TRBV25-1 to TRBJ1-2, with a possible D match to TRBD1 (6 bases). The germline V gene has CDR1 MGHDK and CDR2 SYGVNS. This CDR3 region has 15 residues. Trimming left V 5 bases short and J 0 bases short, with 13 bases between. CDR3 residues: CASSNTGLANYGYTF. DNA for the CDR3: TGTGCCAGCAGTAACACAGGGCTAGCTAACTATGGCTACACCTTC.

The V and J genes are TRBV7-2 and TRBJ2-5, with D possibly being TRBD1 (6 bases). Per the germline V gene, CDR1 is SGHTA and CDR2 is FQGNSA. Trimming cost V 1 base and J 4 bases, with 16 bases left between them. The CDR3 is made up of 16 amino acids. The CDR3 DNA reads TGTGCCAGCAGCTTAGGTCATGGGCCAGGGGTAGAGACCCAGTACTTC. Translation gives CASSLGHGPGVETQYF.

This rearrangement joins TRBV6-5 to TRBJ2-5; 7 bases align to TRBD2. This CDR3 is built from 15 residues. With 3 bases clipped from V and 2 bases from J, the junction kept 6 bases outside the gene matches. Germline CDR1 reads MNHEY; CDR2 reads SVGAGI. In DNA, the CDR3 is TGTGCCAGCAGTTATGGCGGGGGAGGGCAAGAGACCCAGTACTTC. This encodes CASSYGGGGQETQYF.

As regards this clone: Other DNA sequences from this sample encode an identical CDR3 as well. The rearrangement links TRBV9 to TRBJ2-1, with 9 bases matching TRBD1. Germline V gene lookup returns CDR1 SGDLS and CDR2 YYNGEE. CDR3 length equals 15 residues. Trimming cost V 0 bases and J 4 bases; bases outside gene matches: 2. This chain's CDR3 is CASSVDRGPYNEQFF. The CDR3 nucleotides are TGTGCCAGCAGCGTAGACAGGGGGCCTTACAATGAGCAGTTCTTC.

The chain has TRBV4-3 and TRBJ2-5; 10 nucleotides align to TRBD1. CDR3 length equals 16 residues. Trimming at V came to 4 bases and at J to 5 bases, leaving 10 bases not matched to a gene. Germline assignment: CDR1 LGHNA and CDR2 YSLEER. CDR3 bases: TGCGCCAGCAGCCCTAGGACAGGGGGTTCGGGGGAGACCCAGTACTTC. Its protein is CASSPRTGGSGETQYF.